The clone carrying this T cell receptor beta chain is categorized as large. The target antigen is unknown. Sequenced by immunoSEQ multiplex PCR; TCRdb stores in-frame clones only, minus some. The sample shows several thousand clones, about four fifths of them seen only once. The data are from a study of STAT3 mutations in large granular lymphocyte leukemia. Study-wide background: Among longitudinally sequenced T-LGLL patients, roughly half had canonical activating STAT3 mutations detected.

The CDR3 has 13 residues. CDR1 is SGHDT and CDR2 is YYEEEE in the germline V gene. With 4 bases removed from V and 1 base from J, the gap between germline ends came to 8 bases. Study-level points and caveats: In T-cell large granular lymphocyte leukemia, about half of patients showed multiple immunodominant subclonotypes.

The chain links TRBV5-6 to TRBJ1-1, with D possibly matching TRBD1 (5 bases). This clonotype originated in a middle-aged woman with T-cell large granular lymphocyte leukemia. Some clones in this sample may be carry-over from other donors' samples. Sample: peripheral blood mononuclear cells. The CDR3 DNA follows: TGTGCCAGCAGCGCCGGGGGGAACACTGAAGCTTTCTTT. Its protein is CASSAGGNTEAFF.